Presented here are 25 T cell receptor beta chains from one specimen sequenced in a study of shared clonotypes between healthy human individuals. Repertoires were generated with immunoSEQ multiplex PCR, while TCRdb's copy carries only in-frame clones and drops some. The table lists approximately 980,000 clones, less than 85% of them singletons. Material: memory CD4+ T cells sorted from blood. This sample's subset: CD45RA-negative fraction. The receptor source for this set is a man between 18 and 29 years old in good health.

The rearrangement uses TRBV5-1 and TRBJ2-5, with TRBD2 matching over 7 bases. This CDR3 has 14 residues. Germline V lookup: CDR1 SGHRS, CDR2 YFSETQ. The J segment lost 3 bases and the V segment lost 4 bases, leaving 6 bases of the junction unmatched. The CDR3 loop is CASSRAGPEETQYF. The CDR3 bases are TGCGCCAGCAGCAGAGCGGGGCCCGAAGAGACCCAGTACTTC.

J is TRBJ2-7 and V is TRBV5-6; D might be TRBD2 (5 bases). CDR1 is SGHDT and CDR2 is YYEEEE in the germline V gene. Deletions cut 4 bases from V and 1 base from J, with 18 bases between. The CDR3 loop spans 16 amino acids. DNA for the CDR3: TGTGCCAGCAGCCTCGTGGGAGCGACGGAGTCCTACGAGCAGTACTTC. It encodes CASSLVGATESYEQYF.

The chain recombines TRBV27 with TRBJ1-5; D is perhaps TRBD1 (5 bases). V was cut by 5 bases and J by 5 bases, with 22 bases left in between. Germline loops: CDR1 MNHEY, CDR2 SMNVEV (reference sequence). The CDR3 is 17 amino acids. The CDR3 here is CASSLYSISLGDQPQHF. The CDR3 DNA sequence: TGTGCCAGCAGTCTTTATTCAATTTCGCTAGGGGATCAGCCCCAGCATTTT.

As regards this clone: The sample holds other DNA sequences that translate to the same CDR3. The rearrangement joins TRBV18 to TRBJ1-6, with unresolved D. The V gene lost 0 bases and the J gene lost 10 bases, with 4 bases spanning the gap. The CDR3 is 12 residues long. Germline-derived CDR1 and CDR2 are KGHSH and LQKENI. The CDR3 DNA follows: TGTGCCAGCTCACCACCAGGATCACCCCTCCACTTT. Translation gives CASSPPGSPLHF.

The rearrangement links TRBV27 to TRBJ2-1, with a weak D call TRBD2 (7 bases). The CDR3 sequence is 15 residues long. With 6 bases removed from V and 0 bases from J, the gap between germline ends came to 12 bases. Germline V lookup: CDR1 MNHEY, CDR2 SMNVEV (reference sequence). CDR3 DNA: TGTGCCAGCAGGGGGGGGGCCTTCTCCTACAATGAGCAGTTCTTC. Translating gives CASRGGAFSYNEQFF.

The table lists this clone with a count of one. V and J are TRBV5-1 and TRBJ2-2; 9 nucleotides match TRBD1. Unmatched junction bases numbered 10, after V lost 6 bases and J lost 4 bases. The CDR3 totals 16 residues. Germline CDR1 SGHRS, CDR2 YFSETQ. The CDR3 here is CASNPAGQGTTGELFF. The CDR3 DNA is TGCGCCAGCAACCCCGCCGGACAGGGGACCACCGGGGAGCTGTTTTTT.

The CDR3 DNA reads TGTGCCATTCCTCAGGACAGGGGCTCCTACGAGCAGTACTTC. Translation: CAIPQDRGSYEQYF. The V and J genes are TRBV6-1 and TRBJ2-7; 9 bases are a match to TRBD1. This CDR3 contains 14 residues. With 10 bases clipped from V and 0 bases from J, the junction kept 7 bases outside the gene matches. Germline V gene data show CDR1 as MNHNS and CDR2 as SASEGT.

The rearrangement links TRBV10-3 to TRBJ1-1; TRBD1 might be the D (6 bases). The CDR3 runs to 14 residues. The ends were cut back, 8 bases at V and 0 bases at J, with 13 bases in the middle. Germline V lookup: CDR1 ENHRY, CDR2 SYGVKD. Here the CDR3 DNA reads TGTGCCATCGGCCGGGACACCTTGAACACTGAAGCTTTCTTT. It is translated as CAIGRDTLNTEAFF.

The V gene is TRBV29-1, the J gene TRBJ2-3; D is possibly TRBD2 (5 bases). V shed 4 bases and J shed 0 bases, with 14 bases lying between them. From germline, CDR1 is SQVTM and CDR2 ANQGSEA. The CDR3 consists of 15 residues. The CDR3 here is CSVGLGGQSTDTQYF. The CDR3 DNA reads TGCAGCGTTGGATTGGGCGGGCAGAGCACAGATACGCAGTATTTT.

This sequence joins TRBV28 and TRBJ1-3; 7 bases are a match to TRBD1. The V segment lost 8 bases and the J segment 9 bases; nucleotides outside the gene matches: 10. This CDR3 spans 13 amino acids. Germline V gives CDR1 MDHEN, CDR2 SYDVKM. CDR3 sequence reads: CASASQGGGTIYF. The CDR3 DNA reads TGTGCCAGCGCATCACAAGGGGGCGGCACCATATATTTT.

This chain uses TRBV2 with TRBJ1-6, with 7 bases fitting TRBD1. The V and J ends lost 3 bases and 4 bases, in that order; junction bases with no gene match: 6. The CDR3 consists of 16 residues. From germline, CDR1 is SNHLY and CDR2 FYNNEI. The CDR3 here is CASSDSGTVYNSPLHF. As DNA, the CDR3 is TGTGCCAGCAGTGACTCCGGGACAGTTTATAATTCACCCCTCCACTTT.

The CDR3 loop is CASSSRETYEQYF. The CDR3 nucleotides are TGTGCCAGCAGTTCGAGAGAAACCTACGAGCAGTACTTC. The chain recombines TRBV7-9 with TRBJ2-7; no reliable D call. Trimming took 6 bases from V and 2 from J, leaving 11 bases between them. Germline V lookup: CDR1 SEHNR, CDR2 FQNEAQ (reference sequence). The length of the CDR3 is 13 residues.

The count of this clone is one. This chain uses TRBV19 with TRBJ2-3; D perhaps matches TRBD2 (5 bases). The CDR3 sequence is 14 residues long. Germline CDR1 and CDR2: LNHDA and SQIVND (reference sequence). Deletions cut 3 bases from V and 6 bases from J, with 13 bases between. In DNA, the CDR3 is TGTGCCAGTAGTATGGGCCGAGGGCTTGATACGCAGTATTTT. This sequence encodes CASSMGRGLDTQYF.

The rearrangement uses TRBV5-1 and TRBJ2-3; 8 bases agree with TRBD1. V shed 4 bases, J shed 0 bases, and the junction held 7 bases outside the gene matches. Germline lookup yields CDR1 SGHRS and CDR2 YFSETQ. CDR3 length equals 16 residues. CDR3 protein: CASSGRQGTSTDTQYF. Written as DNA, the CDR3 is TGCGCCAGCAGCGGGAGACAGGGGACTAGCACAGATACGCAGTATTTT.

The chain has TRBV30 and TRBJ1-5; weak D call: TRBD1 (6 bases). The CDR3 is 16 residues long. The V gene lost 2 bases and the J gene lost 2 bases, with 16 bases spanning the gap. Per germline, CDR1 GTSNPN and CDR2 SVGIG (reference sequence). DNA of the CDR3: TGTGCCTGGAGTTACCGGGACATCTGGGGCAATCAGCCCCAGCATTTT. Protein sequence: CAWSYRDIWGNQPQHF.

This clone was seen only a few times. The chain links TRBV4-3 to TRBJ2-3; D unresolved. The CDR3 runs to 14 residues. V lost 2 bases and J 11 bases, leaving 17 bases between the germline ends. The germline CDR1 and CDR2 sequences are LGHNA and YSLEER. Here the CDR3 DNA reads TGCGCCAGCAGCCAAATGCAGCCGCTCACACTGCAGTATTTT. Translation gives CASSQMQPLTLQYF.

The V gene is TRBV7-3, the J gene TRBJ2-5, with TRBD1 identical over 7 bases. Per the germline V gene, CDR1 is SGHTA and CDR2 is FQGTGA. Trimming removed 5 bases from V and 5 bases from J; junction bases left unmatched: 5. CDR3 length equals 13 residues. The CDR3 region is CASSQGVGETQYF. As DNA, the CDR3 is TGTGCCAGCAGCCAGGGGGTAGGGGAGACCCAGTACTTC.

This rearrangement joins TRBV4-3 to TRBJ2-4; the match to TRBD2 covers 10 bases. Looked up from germline, CDR1 is LGHNA and CDR2 is YSLEER. Losses at the gene ends were 4 bases for V and 1 base for J; bases not matched to a gene: 4. The CDR3 is 16 amino acids. The CDR3 DNA sequence: TGCGCCAGCAGCCCTAGCGGGAGTGAGGCCAAAAACATTCAGTACTTC. Translation: CASSPSGSEAKNIQYF.

The chain has TRBV4-1 and TRBJ2-1; TRBD2 might be the D (6 bases). There are 18 residues in the CDR3. Trimming shortened V by 8 bases and J by 3 bases, and 26 bases separated the two germline ends. CDR1 MGHRA and CDR2 YSYEKL come from the germline V gene. CDR3 DNA sequence: TGCGCCAGCTCCTCCCAGGGAAGAGCCGGGAGTTACTACAATGAGCAGTTCTTC. Translation: CASSSQGRAGSYYNEQFF.

This clone was recorded a few times. This sequence joins TRBV18 and TRBJ1-1; D ambiguous. CDR1 is KGHSH, CDR2 LQKENI, per germline. The CDR3 totals 14 residues. V lost 0 bases and J 5 bases, leaving 10 bases between the germline ends. The CDR3 loop reads CASSPPVGKTEAFF. The CDR3 DNA reads TGTGCCAGCTCACCACCGGTCGGGAAAACTGAAGCTTTCTTT.

This chain uses TRBV19 with TRBJ1-1, with D perhaps matching TRBD1 (6 bases). V was pared by 7 bases and J by 3 bases, with 21 bases between. Germline assignment: CDR1 LNHDA and CDR2 SQIVND (reference sequence). The CDR3 is made up of 16 amino acids. In nucleotides, the CDR3 is TGTGCCAGTATTATGCAGGGGCGGGGATCGGACACTGAAGCTTTCTTT. Translating it yields CASIMQGRGSDTEAFF.

This chain joins TRBV6-5 and TRBJ1-1; D is unresolved. V was trimmed by 7 bases and J by 3 bases, leaving 9 bases between them. Germline V lookup: CDR1 MNHEY, CDR2 SVGAGI. The CDR3 is 12 residues long. In DNA, the CDR3 is TGTGCCAGCACTGCGGGAGACACTGAAGCTTTCTTT. Protein sequence: CASTAGDTEAFF.

This chain connects TRBV5-1 to TRBJ2-3; tentatively, D is TRBD1 (5 bases). With 2 bases removed from V and 2 bases from J, the gap between germline ends came to 15 bases. Germline assignment: CDR1 SGHRS and CDR2 YFSETQ. This CDR3 spans 16 amino acids. CDR3 protein: CASSFGRQQATDTQYF. The CDR3 bases are TGCGCCAGCAGCTTCGGTCGGCAACAGGCCACAGATACGCAGTATTTT.

V is TRBV5-6 and J is TRBJ1-4; TRBD1 agrees at 11 bases. Trimming at V came to 6 bases and at J to 8 bases, leaving 15 bases not matched to a gene. Germline loops: CDR1 SGHDT, CDR2 YYEEEE. This CDR3 contains 17 residues. The CDR3: CASTPQRGQGAKEKLFF. In DNA, the CDR3 is TGTGCCAGCACCCCGCAGAGAGGACAGGGGGCAAAGGAAAAACTGTTTTTT.

This rearrangement joins TRBV6-1 to TRBJ2-3, with 7 positions matching TRBD1. J was trimmed by 2 bases and V by 7 bases; bases with no gene match: 9. Germline V gene lookup returns CDR1 MNHNS and CDR2 SASEGT. This CDR3 contains 15 residues. The CDR3 DNA follows: TGTGCCAGCACCCGAGGACAGGCCTACACAGATACGCAGTATTTT. It is translated as CASTRGQAYTDTQYF.